Given below is one T cell receptor beta chain in context. The same CDR3 arises from other DNA sequences in this sample as well. The entry originates in a study of shared clonotypes between healthy human individuals. J lost 9 bases, V lost 0 bases, and 2 bases had no gene match. Germline values: CDR1 SGHRS, CDR2 YFSETQ. CDR3 size: 14 residues. Naive CD45RA+ and memory CD45RA-negative subsets were split from CD4+ cells. Assay runs were performed at deep level. Measured with immunoSEQ multiplex PCR; TCRdb has only the in-frame clones, and not every one. The table shows 2,500,000 or so clones, with around 92% occurring only once.

This chain uses TRBV5-1 with TRBJ2-1; TRBD2 matches at 11 bases. Source material: naive CD4+ T cells from PBMCs. Indicated subset: CD45RA+ positively selected. This TCR was recovered from a young man in good health. Some clones in this sample may be carry-over from other donors' samples. CDR3 sequence (DNA): TGCGCCAGCAGCTTGGCACTAGCGGGAGTTGAGCAGTTCTTC. Amino acid sequence: CASSLALAGVEQFF.